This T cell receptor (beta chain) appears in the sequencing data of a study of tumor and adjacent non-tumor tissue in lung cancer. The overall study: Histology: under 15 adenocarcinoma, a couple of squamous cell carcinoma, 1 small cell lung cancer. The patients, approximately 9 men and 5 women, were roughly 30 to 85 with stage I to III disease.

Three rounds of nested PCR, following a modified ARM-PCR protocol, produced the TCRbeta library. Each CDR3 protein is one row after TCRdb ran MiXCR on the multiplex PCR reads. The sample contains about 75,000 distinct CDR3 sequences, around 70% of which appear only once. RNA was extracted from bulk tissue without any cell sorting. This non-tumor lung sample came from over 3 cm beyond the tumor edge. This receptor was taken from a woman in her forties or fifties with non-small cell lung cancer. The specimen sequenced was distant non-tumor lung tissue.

The CDR3, as DNA: TGTGCCAGCGGCGAGGGAAGCTACGAGCAGTACTTC. The encoded protein is CASGEGSYEQYF. The gene calls are TRBV11-2 and TRBJ2-7, with D perhaps matching TRBD2 (5 bases). CDR1 is SGHAT, CDR2 FQNNGV, per germline. There are 12 residues in the CDR3. V was cut by 8 bases and J by 3 bases, with 11 bases left in between.